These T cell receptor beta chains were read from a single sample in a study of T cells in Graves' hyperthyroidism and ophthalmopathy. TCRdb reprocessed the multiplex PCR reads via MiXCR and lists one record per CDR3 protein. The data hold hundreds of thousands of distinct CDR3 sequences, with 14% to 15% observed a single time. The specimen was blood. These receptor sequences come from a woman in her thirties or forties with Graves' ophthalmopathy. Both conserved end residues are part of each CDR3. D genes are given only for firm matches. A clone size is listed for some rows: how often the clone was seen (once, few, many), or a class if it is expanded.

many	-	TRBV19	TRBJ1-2	TGTGCCAGTAGTAGGGCGCAGGGGTCAGGCTATGGCTACACCTTC	CASSRAQGSGYGYTF
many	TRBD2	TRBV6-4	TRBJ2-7	TGTGCCACCCAGGGACTAGCGGGAGTCGTTTCTTCTTACGAGCAGTACTTC	CATQGLAGVVSSYEQYF
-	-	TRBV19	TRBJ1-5	TGTGCCAGTAGTATAGGCACCGGGGGCGGGAGTCAGCCCCAGCATTTT	CASSIGTGGGSQPQHF
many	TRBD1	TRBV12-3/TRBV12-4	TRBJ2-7	TGTGCCAGCAGTGAGAACAGGGGTTACGAGCAGTACTTC	CASSENRGYEQYF
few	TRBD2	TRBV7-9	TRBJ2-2	TGTGCCAGCGGCCTAGCGGGTAGGAACACCGGGGAGCTGTTTTTT	CASGLAGRNTGELFF
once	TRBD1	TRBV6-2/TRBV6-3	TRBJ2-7	TGTGCCAGCAGTACTCGACAGGGACGAAACGAGCAGTACTTC	CASSTRQGRNEQYF
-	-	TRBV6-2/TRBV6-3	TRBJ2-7	TGTGCCAGCAGTGGTCTGGACGGCTACGAGCAGTACTTC	CASSGLDGYEQYF
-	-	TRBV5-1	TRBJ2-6	TGCGCCAGCAGCTTCTTGGGGGCTGGGGCCAACGTCCTGACTTTC	CASSFLGAGANVLTF
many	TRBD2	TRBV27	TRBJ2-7	TGTGCCAGCAGCCCTAGCGGGAGGACCCACGAGCAGTACTTC	CASSPSGRTHEQYF
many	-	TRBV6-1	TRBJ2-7	TGTGCCAGCAGTGCCAGTAGGGTAGCCTACGAGCAGTACTTC	CASSASRVAYEQYF
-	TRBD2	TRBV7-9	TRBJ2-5	TGTGCCAGCAGTCTGTTAGCGGGAGATATAGAGACCCAGTACTTC	CASSLLAGDIETQYF
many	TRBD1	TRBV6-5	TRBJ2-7	TGTGCCAGCAGCCTGGACAGGGGATCCTACGAGCAGTACTTC	CASSLDRGSYEQYF
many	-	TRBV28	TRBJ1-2	TGTGCCAGCAGCCTACCTAAGGACAGCGGATTTGGCTACACCTTC	CASSLPKDSGFGYTF
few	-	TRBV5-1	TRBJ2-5	TGCGCCCGCAGCTTGGGCGGGAACCAAGAGACCCAGTACTTC	CARSLGGNQETQYF
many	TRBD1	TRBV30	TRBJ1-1	TGTGCCTGGGACAGGGGAGGCACTGAAGCTTTCTTT	CAWDRGGTEAFF
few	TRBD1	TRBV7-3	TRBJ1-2	TGTGCCAGCAGCGCGACAGGGGACGGCTACACCTTC	CASSATGDGYTF
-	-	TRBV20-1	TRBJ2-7	TGCAGTGGTGGCCTTACCCACGAGCAGTACTTC	CSGGLTHEQYF
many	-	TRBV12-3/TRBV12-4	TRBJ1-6	TGTGCCAGCAGTTTATCAGCCCGCGTTTCACCCCTCCACTTT	CASSLSARVSPLHF
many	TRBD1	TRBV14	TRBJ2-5	TGTGCCAGCAGCCCACAGGGGGAATTGGAGACCCAGTACTTC	CASSPQGELETQYF
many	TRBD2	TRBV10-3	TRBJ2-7	TGTGCCATCAGTGAAGAGGCTAGCGGATACTCCTACGAGCAGTACTTC	CAISEEASGYSYEQYF
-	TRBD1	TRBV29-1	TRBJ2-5	TGCAGCGTTACAGACAGGGGGACTCCAGAGACCCAGTACTTC	CSVTDRGTPETQYF
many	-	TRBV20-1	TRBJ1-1	TGCAGTGCTAGAGAGAGTGGGAACACTGAAGCTTTCTTT	CSARESGNTEAFF
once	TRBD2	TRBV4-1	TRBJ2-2	TGCGCCAGCAGCCAAGATATGGGGGGTCTAGCGGGCAACACCGGGGAGCTGTTTTTT	CASSQDMGGLAGNTGELFF
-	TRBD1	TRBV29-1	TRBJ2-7	TGCAGCGTGACCGGGACAGGGGGGGGCGAGCAGTACTTC	CSVTGTGGGEQYF
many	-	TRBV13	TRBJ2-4	TGTGCCAGCAGCCCTATAGCCAAAAACATTCAGTACTTC	CASSPIAKNIQYF
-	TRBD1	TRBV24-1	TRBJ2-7	TGTGCCACCAGTGCAGGACCCGGGACAGGGGGCTACGAGCAGTACTTC	CATSAGPGTGGYEQYF
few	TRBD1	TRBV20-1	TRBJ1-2	TGCAGTGCTAGCGGTGTAGGGGGCGCGAACTATGGCTACACCTTC	CSASGVGGANYGYTF